This T cell receptor (beta chain) was identified during a study of T cells of healthy individuals. Germline-derived CDR1 and CDR2 are SEHNR and FQNEAQ (reference sequence). CDR3 length: 15 residues. V was pared by 5 bases and J by 0 bases, with 11 bases between. This clonotype was detected many times. One entry per CDR3 protein results from TCRdb running MiXCR on the 5' RACE reads. The sample contains around 63,000 distinct CDR3 sequences, around 15% of which appear only once. The receptor comes from a human donor in good health. This chain joins TRBV7-9 and TRBJ2-4, with D tentatively TRBD2 (5 bases). CDR3 in DNA: TGTGCCAGCAGCCAAAGCGGTGGAGCCAAAAACATTCAGTACTTC. It specifies CASSQSGGAKNIQYF.